This record looks at one T cell receptor beta chain sequence and its context. The sample originates from a study of blood T cell repertoires in COVID-19. Study context: Researchers got acute and convalescent COVID-19 samples from the United States, Italy and Spain. PBMCs, B-cell-depleted T cells, or T cells were the source of the cDNA or gDNA that made up the material.

The J segment lost 9 bases and the V segment lost 4 bases, leaving 8 bases of the junction unmatched. Germline assignment: CDR1 SGHRS and CDR2 YFSETQ. This CDR3 contains 14 residues. One Seattle source followed patients from active infection through their disease course. In the original analysis: Cell counts per sample came from amplifying reference gene primers. Repertoires were generated with immunoSEQ multiplex PCR, while TCRdb's copy carries only in-frame clones and drops some. V and J calls and clone size come straight from that table; D and trimming were deduced from the DNA. The sample consists of 100,000 to 150,000 clones, approximately 74% of them appearing once.

This TCR was recovered from a man older than 75 with COVID-19, enrolled during active disease. Specimen: peripheral blood. The chain is built from TRBV5-1 and TRBJ2-1; 9 nucleotides line up with TRBD1. For the CDR3, the DNA is TGCGCCAGCAGCCCGGACAGGGGAACTCTTGAGCAGTTCTTC. Residues: CASSPDRGTLEQFF. Using reference TRBV5-1 and TRBJ2-1 for the parts outside the CDR3, the full variable domain is KAGVTQTPRYLIKTRGQQVTLSCSPISGHRSVSWYQQTPGQGLQFLFEYFSETQRNKGNFPGRFSGRQFSNSRSEMNVSTLELGDSALYLCASSPDRGTLEQFFGPGTRLTVL.